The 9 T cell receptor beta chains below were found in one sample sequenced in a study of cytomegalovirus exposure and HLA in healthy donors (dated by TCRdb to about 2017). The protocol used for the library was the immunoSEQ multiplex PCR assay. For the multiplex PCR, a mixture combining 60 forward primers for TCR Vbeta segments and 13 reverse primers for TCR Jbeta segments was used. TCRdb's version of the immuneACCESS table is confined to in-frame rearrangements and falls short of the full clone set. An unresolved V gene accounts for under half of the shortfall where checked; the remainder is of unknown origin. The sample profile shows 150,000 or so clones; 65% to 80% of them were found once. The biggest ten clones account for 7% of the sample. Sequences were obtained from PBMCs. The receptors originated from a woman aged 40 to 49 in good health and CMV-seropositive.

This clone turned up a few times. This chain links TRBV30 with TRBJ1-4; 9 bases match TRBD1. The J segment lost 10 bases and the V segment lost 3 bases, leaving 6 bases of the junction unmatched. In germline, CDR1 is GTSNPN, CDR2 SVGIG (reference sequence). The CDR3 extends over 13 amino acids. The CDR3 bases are TGTGCCTGGAGGGAACCGGGACAGGGAAAACTGTTTTTT. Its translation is CAWREPGQGKLFF.

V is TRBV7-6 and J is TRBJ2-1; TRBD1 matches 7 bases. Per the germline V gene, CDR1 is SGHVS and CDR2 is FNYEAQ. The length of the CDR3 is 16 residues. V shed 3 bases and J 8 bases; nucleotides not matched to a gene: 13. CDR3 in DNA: TGTGCCAGCAGCTTGGAACCGGGACAGCGGACGTATGAGCAGTTCTTC. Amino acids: CASSLEPGQRTYEQFF.

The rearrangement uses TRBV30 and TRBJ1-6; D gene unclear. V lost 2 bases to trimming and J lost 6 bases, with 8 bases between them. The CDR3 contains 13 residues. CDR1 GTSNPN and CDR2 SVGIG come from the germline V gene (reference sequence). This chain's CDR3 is CAWSPESNSPLHF. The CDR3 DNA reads TGTGCCTGGAGTCCGGAGAGTAATTCACCCCTCCACTTT.

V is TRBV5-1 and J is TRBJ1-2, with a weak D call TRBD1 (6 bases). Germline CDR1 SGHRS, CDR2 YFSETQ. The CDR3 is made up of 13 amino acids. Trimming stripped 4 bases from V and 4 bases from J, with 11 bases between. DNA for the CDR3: TGCGCCAGCAGCCACGGACAGTTCTATGGCTACACCTTC. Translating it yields CASSHGQFYGYTF. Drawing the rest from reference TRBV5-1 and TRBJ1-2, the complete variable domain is KAGVTQTPRYLIKTRGQQVTLSCSPISGHRSVSWYQQTPGQGLQFLFEYFSETQRNKGNFPGRFSGRQFSNSRSEMNVSTLELGDSALYLCASSHGQFYGYTFGSGTRLTVV.

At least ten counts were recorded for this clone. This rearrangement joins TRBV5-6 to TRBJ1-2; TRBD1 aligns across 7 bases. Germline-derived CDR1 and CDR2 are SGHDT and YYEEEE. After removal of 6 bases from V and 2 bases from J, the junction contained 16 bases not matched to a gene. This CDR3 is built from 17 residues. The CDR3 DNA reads TGTGCCAGCACCCGAACCCGGGACAGAAGAGTAAACTATGGCTACACCTTC. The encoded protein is CASTRTRDRRVNYGYTF.

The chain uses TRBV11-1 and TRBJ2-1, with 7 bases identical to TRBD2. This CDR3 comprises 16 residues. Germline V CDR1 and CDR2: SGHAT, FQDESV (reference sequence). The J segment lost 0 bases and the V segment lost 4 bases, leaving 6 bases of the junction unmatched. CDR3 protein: CASSWGVAGSYNEQFF. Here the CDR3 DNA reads TGTGCCAGCAGCTGGGGGGTAGCGGGCTCCTACAATGAGCAGTTCTTC.

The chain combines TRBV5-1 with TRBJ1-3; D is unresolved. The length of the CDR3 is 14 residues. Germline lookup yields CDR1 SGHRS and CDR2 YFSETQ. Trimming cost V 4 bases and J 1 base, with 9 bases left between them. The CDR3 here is CASSPGLSGNTIYF. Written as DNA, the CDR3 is TGCGCCAGCAGCCCGGGTTTATCTGGAAACACCATATATTTT.

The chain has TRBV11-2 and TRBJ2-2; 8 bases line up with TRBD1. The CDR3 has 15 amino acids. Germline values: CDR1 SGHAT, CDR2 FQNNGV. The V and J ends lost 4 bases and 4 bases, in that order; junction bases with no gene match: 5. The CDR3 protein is CASSSSDRGTGELFF. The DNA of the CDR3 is TGTGCCAGCAGCTCAAGCGACAGGGGCACCGGGGAGCTGTTTTTT.

The CDR3 DNA sequence: TGTGCCACTAGACCGGGGGGGCCCACAGATACGCAGTATTTT. Translating it yields CATRPGGPTDTQYF. The rearrangement links TRBV19 to TRBJ2-3, with 8 bases matching TRBD2. From germline, CDR1 is LNHDA and CDR2 SQIVND (reference sequence). The V gene end was trimmed by 10 bases and the J gene end by 2 bases; junction bases not matched to a gene: 8. This CDR3 contains 14 residues.